Below, 5 T cell receptor beta chains from the same sample are listed, as sequenced in a study of T cells after somatic rescue of genetic block (dated by TCRdb to 2020 to 2022). To prepare the library, the immunoSEQ multiplex PCR assay was applied. TCRdb retrieved this table from immuneACCESS and kept in-frame rearrangements only. Not all clones are present; in checked studies, unresolved V genes account for under half, and no reason is known for the remainder. In this sample the table shows 80,000 to 90,000 clones, over 80% of which occur a single time. Jointly, the top ten make up about 1.5% of the sample. Material for sequencing was peripheral blood mononuclear cells (PBMCs). Receptor source: a woman in her late teens or twenties.

The chain employs TRBV5-1 and TRBJ2-7; possibly TRBD2 for D (5 bases). V was clipped by 4 bases and J by 5 bases, with 22 bases between them. The CDR3 extends over 16 amino acids. Germline V gene lookup returns CDR1 SGHRS and CDR2 YFSETQ. CDR3 in DNA: TGCGCCAGCAGCATAGGAACCTCCCTAGGGAGCGACGAGCAGTACTTC. It translates to CASSIGTSLGSDEQYF.

The chain recombines TRBV5-4 with TRBJ2-5; D possibly corresponds to TRBD2 (6 bases). Germline values: CDR1 SGHNT, CDR2 YYREEE (reference sequence). Between the trimmed V and J ends, which lost 4 bases and 5 bases, there was a span of 15 bases. CDR3 length equals 14 residues. CDR3 DNA: TGTGCCAGCAGCCCCGAGGCGGGGAGGGAGACCCAGTACTTC. It yields the protein CASSPEAGRETQYF.

V is TRBV14 and J is TRBJ1-4; 7 bases match TRBD1. The CDR3 is made up of 15 amino acids. Germline V gives CDR1 SGHDN, CDR2 FVKESK. Losses at the gene ends were 6 bases for V and 8 bases for J; bases not matched to a gene: 12. The CDR3 protein is CASRRTGTAPEKLFF. The CDR3, as DNA: TGTGCCAGCAGGCGAACCGGGACAGCGCCAGAAAAACTGTTTTTT.

J is TRBJ1-1 and V is TRBV7-8; D might be TRBD1 (5 bases). Germline CDR1 and CDR2: SGHVS and FQNEAQ. V lost 1 base and J 1 base, leaving 7 bases between the germline ends. This CDR3 is built from 14 residues. CDR3 amino acids: CASSLVQGNTEAFF. CDR3 DNA sequence: TGTGCCAGCAGCTTAGTGCAGGGGAACACTGAAGCTTTCTTT. Supplemented by reference TRBV7-8 and TRBJ1-1, the full variable domain reads GAGVSQSPRYKVAKRGQDVALRCDPISGHVSLFWYQQALGQGPEFLTYFQNEAQLDKSGLPSDRFFAERPEGSVSTLKIQRTQQEDSAVYLCASSLVQGNTEAFFGQGTRLTVV.

The J gene is TRBJ2-1, the V gene TRBV28; 10 nucleotides line up with TRBD2. The CDR3 loop spans 17 amino acids. Unmatched junction bases numbered 6, after V lost 2 bases and J lost 2 bases. Germline assignment: CDR1 MDHEN and CDR2 SYDVKM. The CDR3 is CASSLMGAGGPYNEQFF. Here the CDR3 DNA reads TGTGCCAGCAGTTTAATGGGAGCGGGAGGGCCCTACAATGAGCAGTTCTTC.